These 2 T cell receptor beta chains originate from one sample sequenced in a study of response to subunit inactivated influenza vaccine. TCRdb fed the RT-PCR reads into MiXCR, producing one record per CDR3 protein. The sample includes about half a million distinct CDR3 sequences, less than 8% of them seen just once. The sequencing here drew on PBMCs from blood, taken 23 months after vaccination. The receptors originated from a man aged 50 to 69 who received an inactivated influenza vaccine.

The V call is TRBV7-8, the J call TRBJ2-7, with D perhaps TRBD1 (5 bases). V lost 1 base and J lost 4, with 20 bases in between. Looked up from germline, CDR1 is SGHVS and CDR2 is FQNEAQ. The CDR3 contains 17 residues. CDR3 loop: CASSLGAGYNPFYEQYF. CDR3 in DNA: TGTGCCAGCAGCTTAGGGGCAGGGTATAATCCTTTTTACGAGCAGTACTTC.

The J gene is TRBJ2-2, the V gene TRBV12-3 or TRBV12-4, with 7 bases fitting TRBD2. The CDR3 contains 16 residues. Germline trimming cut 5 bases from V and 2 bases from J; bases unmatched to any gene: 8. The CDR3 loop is CASSQSPSGNTGELFF. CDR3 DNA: TGTGCCAGCAGTCAGTCTCCTAGCGGTAACACCGGGGAGCTGTTTTTT.